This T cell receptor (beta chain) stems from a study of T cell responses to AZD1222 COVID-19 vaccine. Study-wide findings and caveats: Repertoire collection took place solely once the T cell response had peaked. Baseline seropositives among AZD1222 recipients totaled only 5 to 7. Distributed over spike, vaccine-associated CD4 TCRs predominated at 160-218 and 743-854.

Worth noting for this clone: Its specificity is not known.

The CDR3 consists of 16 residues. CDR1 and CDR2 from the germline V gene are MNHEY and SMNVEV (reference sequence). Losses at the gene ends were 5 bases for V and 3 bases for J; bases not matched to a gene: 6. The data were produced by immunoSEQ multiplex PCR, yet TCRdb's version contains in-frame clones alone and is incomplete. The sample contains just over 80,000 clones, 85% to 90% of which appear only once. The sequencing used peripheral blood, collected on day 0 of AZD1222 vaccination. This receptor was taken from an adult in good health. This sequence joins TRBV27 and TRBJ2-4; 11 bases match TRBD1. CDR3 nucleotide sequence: TGTGCCAGCAGTCCAGGACAGGGGGCCTTCAAAAACATTCAGTACTTC. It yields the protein CASSPGQGAFKNIQYF.